The clone carrying this TCR beta chain was picked up one time. Its antigen is undetermined. This specimen comes from a study of T cell responses to AZD1222 COVID-19 vaccine. General study results and limits: Mostly white British, mostly female donors; authors suggested clonal diversity may be underestimated.

The protocol was immunoSEQ multiplex PCR, while the TCRdb copy is restricted to in-frame clones and leaves out a portion. This table has over 85,000 clones, 85% to 90% appearing once. The V gene's germline CDR1 is SGHTA and CDR2 FQGTGA. CDR3 size: 15 residues. V was clipped by 5 bases and J by 4 bases; unmatched bases: 9. This clonotype was obtained from an adult in good health. The chain uses TRBV7-3 and TRBJ1-1, with 8 bases lining up with TRBD1. The sample consisted of peripheral blood, taken on day 0 of AZD1222 vaccination. The CDR3 sequence is CASSAQGARSTEAFF. CDR3 nucleotides: TGTGCCAGCAGCGCCCAGGGGGCTCGGAGCACTGAAGCTTTCTTT.